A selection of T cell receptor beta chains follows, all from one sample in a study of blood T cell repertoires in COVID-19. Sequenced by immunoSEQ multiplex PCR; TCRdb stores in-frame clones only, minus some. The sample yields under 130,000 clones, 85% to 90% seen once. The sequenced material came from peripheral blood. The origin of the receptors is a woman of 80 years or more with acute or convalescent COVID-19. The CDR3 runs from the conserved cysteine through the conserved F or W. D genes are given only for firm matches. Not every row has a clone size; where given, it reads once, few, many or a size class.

CASSSGWGNQPQHF TGTGCCAGCAGCTCGGGGTGGGGCAATCAGCCCCAGCATTTT . TRBV5-6 14 TRBJ1-5 .
CASSPPGATGVGYTF TGTGCCAGCTCACCACCGGGCGCCACAGGGGTCGGCTACACCTTC TRBD1 TRBV18 15 TRBJ1-2 .
CASSGKMGSSYNSPLHF TGTGCCAGCAGCGGCAAGATGGGGAGCTCCTATAATTCACCCCTCCACTTT . TRBV11-2 17 TRBJ1-6 .
CAWTGQGGQPQHF TGTGCCTGGACAGGACAGGGAGGTCAGCCCCAGCATTTT TRBD1 TRBV30 13 TRBJ1-5 .
CSVRTGNLYEQYF TGCAGCGTTCGGACAGGGAATCTATACGAGCAGTACTTC TRBD1 TRBV29-1 13 TRBJ2-7 once
CSATGTEVQETQYF TGCAGCGCAACCGGGACAGAAGTCCAAGAGACCCAGTACTTC TRBD1 TRBV29-1 14 TRBJ2-5 once
CASTPTGVRETQYF TGTGCCAGCACCCCAACAGGGGTTCGGGAGACCCAGTACTTC TRBD1 TRBV28 14 TRBJ2-5 .
CATSRYSPGTGELFF TGTGCCACCAGCCGTTACTCGCCGGGGACCGGGGAGCTGTTTTTT . TRBV15 15 TRBJ2-2 .
CASTTGTGDSTNEKLFF TGTGCCAGTACAACCGGGACAGGGGATTCAACTAATGAAAAACTGTTTTTT TRBD1 TRBV9 17 TRBJ1-4 many
CSASPGSGGVETQYF TGCAGTGCTAGTCCAGGGAGCGGGGGGGTGGAGACCCAGTACTTC TRBD2 TRBV20-1 15 TRBJ2-5 .
CASSLAGFSDQPQHF TGCGCCAGCAGCTTGGCAGGGTTTTCAGACCAGCCCCAGCATTTT . TRBV5-1 15 TRBJ1-5 few
CASSAVLAGGYEQYF TGTGCCAGCAGCGCCGTACTAGCGGGGGGATACGAGCAGTACTTC TRBD2 TRBV6-5 15 TRBJ2-7 .
CASSPSWENYGYTF TGTGCCAGCTCACCTTCGTGGGAGAACTATGGCTACACCTTC . TRBV18 14 TRBJ1-2 once
CASSIDGASGNTIYF TGTGCCAGTAGTATCGACGGAGCCTCTGGAAACACCATATATTTT . TRBV19 15 TRBJ1-3 .
CASSLTSGGNQPQHF TGTGCCAGCAGTCTGACCTCGGGGGGCAATCAGCCCCAGCATTTT . TRBV28 15 TRBJ1-5 once
CASSPGLAGGQDTQYF TGCGCCAGCAGCCCTGGACTAGCGGGGGGGCAAGATACGCAGTATTTT TRBD2 TRBV5-1 16 TRBJ2-3 .
CASSQQVRDSPLHF TGCGCCAGCAGCCAACAGGTGCGGGACTCACCCCTCCACTTT . TRBV4-1 14 TRBJ1-6 .